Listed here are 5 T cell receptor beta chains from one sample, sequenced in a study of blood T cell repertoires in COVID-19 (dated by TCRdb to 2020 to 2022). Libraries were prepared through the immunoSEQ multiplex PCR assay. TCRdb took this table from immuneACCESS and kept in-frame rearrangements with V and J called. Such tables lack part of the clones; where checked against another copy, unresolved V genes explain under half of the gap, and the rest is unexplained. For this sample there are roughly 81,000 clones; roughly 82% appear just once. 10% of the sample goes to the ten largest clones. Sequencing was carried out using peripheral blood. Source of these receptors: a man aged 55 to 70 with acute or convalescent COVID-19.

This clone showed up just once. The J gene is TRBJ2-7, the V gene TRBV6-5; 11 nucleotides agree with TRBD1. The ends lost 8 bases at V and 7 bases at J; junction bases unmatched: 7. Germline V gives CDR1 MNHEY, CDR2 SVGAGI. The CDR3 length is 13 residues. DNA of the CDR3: TGTGCCAGCTCTGGACAGGGGGCAGGGGAGCAGTACTTC. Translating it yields CASSGQGAGEQYF.

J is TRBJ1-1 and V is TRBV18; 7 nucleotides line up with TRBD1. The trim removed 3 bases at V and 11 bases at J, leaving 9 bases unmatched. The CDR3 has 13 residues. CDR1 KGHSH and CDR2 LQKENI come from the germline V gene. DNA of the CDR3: TGTGCCAGCTCACCGCCCGAGGGGGCGCGGGCTTTCTTT. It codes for CASSPPEGARAFF.

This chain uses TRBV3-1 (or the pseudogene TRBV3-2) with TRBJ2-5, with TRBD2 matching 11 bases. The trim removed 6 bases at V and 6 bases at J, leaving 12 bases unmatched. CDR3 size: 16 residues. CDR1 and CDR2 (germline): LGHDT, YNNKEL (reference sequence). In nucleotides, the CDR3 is TGTGCCAGCAGTTCGTTTAGTAGCGGGAGGGAGAAGACCCAGTACTTC. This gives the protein CASSSFSSGREKTQYF.

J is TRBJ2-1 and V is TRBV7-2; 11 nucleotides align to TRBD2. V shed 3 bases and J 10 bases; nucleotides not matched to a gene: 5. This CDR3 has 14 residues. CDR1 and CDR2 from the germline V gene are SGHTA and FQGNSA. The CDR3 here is CASSFASGGREQFF. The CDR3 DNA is TGTGCCAGCAGCTTTGCTAGCGGGGGGAGGGAGCAGTTCTTC.

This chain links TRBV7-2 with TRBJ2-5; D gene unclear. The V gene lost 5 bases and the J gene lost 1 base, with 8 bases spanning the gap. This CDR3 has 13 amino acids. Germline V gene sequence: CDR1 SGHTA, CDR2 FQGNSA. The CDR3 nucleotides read TGTGCCAGCAGCCGCGATGCCCAAGAGACCCAGTACTTC. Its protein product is CASSRDAQETQYF. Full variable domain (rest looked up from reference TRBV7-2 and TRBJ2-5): GAGVSQSPSNKVTEKGKDVELRCDPISGHTALYWYRQSLGQGLEFLIYFQGNSAPDKSGLPSDRFSAERTGGSVSTLTIQRTQQEDSAVYLCASSRDAQETQYFGPGTRLLVL.